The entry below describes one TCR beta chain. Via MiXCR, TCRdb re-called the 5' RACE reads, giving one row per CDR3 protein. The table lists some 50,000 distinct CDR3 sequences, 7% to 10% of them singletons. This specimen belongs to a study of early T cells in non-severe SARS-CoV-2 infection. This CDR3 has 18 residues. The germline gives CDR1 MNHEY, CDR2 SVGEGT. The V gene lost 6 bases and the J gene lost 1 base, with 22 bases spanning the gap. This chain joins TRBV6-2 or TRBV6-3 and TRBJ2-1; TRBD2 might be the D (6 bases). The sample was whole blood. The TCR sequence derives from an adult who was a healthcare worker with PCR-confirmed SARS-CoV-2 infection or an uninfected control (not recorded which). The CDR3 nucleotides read TGTGCCAGCAGGACTTACAAAGGTAGCGGAGGGTCCTACAATGAGCAGTTCTTC. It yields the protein CASRTYKGSGGSYNEQFF.